Following are 9 T cell receptor beta chains from one sample sequenced in a study of CD8 T cells in ankylosing spondylitis. Findings and limits, study-wide: In ankylosing spondylitis blood, a motif of 7 to 9 highly homologous TCR beta variants appeared characteristic.

Each CDR3 protein is one row after TCRdb ran MiXCR on the 5' RACE reads. In the table there are around 490,000 distinct CDR3 sequences, 5.3% of which are singletons. Their recognized antigens are unknown. Sequences were obtained from blood, either unsorted or a sorted T cell fraction (not recorded which). Every receptor here comes from a male donor with ankylosing spondylitis.

J is TRBJ1-1 and V is TRBV6-1; D possibly corresponds to TRBD1 (6 bases). CDR1 is MNHNS, CDR2 SASEGT, per germline. The CDR3 totals 17 residues. The germline V and J ends were trimmed by 8 bases and 0 bases, with 22 bases remaining between them. The CDR3 sequence: CASPPGQGWPMNTEAFF. The DNA of the CDR3 is TGTGCCAGCCCCCCGGGGCAGGGGTGGCCGATGAACACTGAAGCTTTCTTT.

Note on this clonotype: This may stem from a read error, because a much larger clone lies one nucleotide away. This chain links TRBV7-2 with TRBJ2-3, with TRBD2 identical over 7 bases. V dropped 6 bases and J dropped 15; count of bases not matched to a gene: 12. The CDR3 is 12 residues long. Germline-derived CDR1 and CDR2 are SGHTA and FQGNSA. The CDR3: CASSFTSERAYF. CDR3 coding DNA: TGTGCCAGCAGTTTTACTAGCGAGAGGGCCTATTTT.

There are a few counts of this clonotype. V and J are TRBV27 and TRBJ2-3; 9 nucleotides align to TRBD1. CDR3 length: 15 residues. Germline V gene data show CDR1 as MNHEY and CDR2 as SMNVEV (reference sequence). V shed 2 bases and J 3 bases; nucleotides not matched to a gene: 3. The CDR3 bases are TGTGCCAGCAGTTTACAAGGACAGGGGACAGATACGCAGTATTTT. Amino acids: CASSLQGQGTDTQYF.

This clonotype was recorded many times. The chain links TRBV7-2 to TRBJ2-4, with 8 bases matching TRBD2. The trim removed 5 bases at V and 0 bases at J, leaving 6 bases unmatched. The CDR3 totals 16 residues. Germline loops: CDR1 SGHTA, CDR2 FQGNSA. The CDR3 sequence: CASSLGTSGAKNIQYF. The CDR3 DNA reads TGTGCCAGCAGCCTAGGGACTAGTGGAGCCAAAAACATTCAGTACTTC.

The sample holds a few counts of this clonotype. The chain joins TRBV20-1 to TRBJ1-1, with 7 nucleotides matching TRBD1. V lost 4 bases to trimming and J lost 4 bases; unmatched junction nucleotides: 9. This CDR3 region has 14 residues. Germline assignment: CDR1 DFQATT and CDR2 SNEGSKA (reference sequence). In DNA form, the CDR3 reads TGCAGTGCTAAAACACAGGGGCGGGGCACTGAAGCTTTCTTT. Protein: CSAKTQGRGTEAFF.

This clonotype turned up a few times. The chain combines TRBV20-1 with TRBJ2-3, with TRBD2 identical over 10 bases. The CDR3 loop spans 14 amino acids. Trimming removed 5 bases from V and 2 bases from J; junction bases left unmatched: 4. Germline CDR1 DFQATT, CDR2 SNEGSKA (reference sequence). The CDR3 DNA reads TGCAGTGCTGTGACTAGCGGGTACACAGATACGCAGTATTTT. This encodes CSAVTSGYTDTQYF.

Ten or more counts support this clonotype. The rearrangement joins TRBV7-2 to TRBJ2-7; D gene ambiguous. The CDR3 loop spans 14 amino acids. Germline CDR1 SGHTA, CDR2 FQGNSA. Deletions cut 3 bases from V and 2 bases from J, with 11 bases between. The CDR3 region is CASSFSGPTYEQYF. CDR3 sequence (DNA): TGTGCCAGCAGCTTTTCGGGCCCCACCTACGAGCAGTACTTC. Full variable domain (outside the CDR3, taken from reference TRBV7-2 and TRBJ2-7): GAGVSQSPSNKVTEKGKDVELRCDPISGHTALYWYRQSLGQGLEFLIYFQGNSAPDKSGLPSDRFSAERTGGSVSTLTIQRTQQEDSAVYLCASSFSGPTYEQYFGPGTRLTVT.

This clonotype occurred many times. CDR3: CASSQERQQPQHF. CDR3 coding DNA: TGTGCCAGCAGCCAAGAGCGGCAACAGCCCCAGCATTTT. This sequence joins TRBV4-2 and TRBJ1-5; D ambiguous. Trimming stripped 0 bases from V and 7 bases from J, with 7 bases between. From germline, CDR1 is LGHNA and CDR2 YNFKEQ. This CDR3 is 13 amino acids long.

This clonotype was found many times. The V call is TRBV20-1, the J call TRBJ1-6, with D maybe TRBD1 (5 bases). CDR1 is DFQATT, CDR2 SNEGSKA, per germline (reference sequence). CDR3 length: 14 amino acids. V lost 3 bases and J lost 8, with 14 bases in between. The CDR3 spells CSASSGGVDSPLHF. CDR3 DNA sequence: TGCAGTGCTAGTTCGGGAGGGGTTGATTCACCCCTCCACTTT.